The following is a TCR beta chain sequence with its context. Its specificity is unknown. The CDR3 extends over 17 amino acids. Germline loops: CDR1 MGHRA, CDR2 YSYEKL. All TRB cDNA libraries came from 5' RACE performed with UMI labels. One entry per CDR3 protein, without DNA, is what TCRdb gives after re-calling the 5' RACE reads. This table holds over 35,000 distinct CDR3 sequences. Each CD8+ T cell subset was flow-sorted in triplicate. Every sort contained around 310,000 cells. The record originates from a study of CXCR3-negative and CXCR3-positive naive CD8 T cells. Study results and caveats: Most assays were run on fresh PBMCs (CXCR3 expression partially decreased after cryopreservation). Similar TRBV-TRBJ usage was seen in naive cells (both CXCR3-negative and CXCR3-positive), but memory cells differed. Naive cells positive for CXCR3 carried more hydrophobic TRB CDR3s than CXCR3-negative ones.

Input material: naive CXCR3- CD8+ T cells from blood. Subset meaning: CD45RO-CCR7+CD27+CD95- naive CD8+ T cells lacking CXCR3 (TNR3-). This sequence joins TRBV4-1 and TRBJ1-1; TCRdb's D call of TRBD1 is untestable without DNA. The origin of this receptor is a human donor in good health. Some clones in this sample may be carry-over from other donors' samples. CDR3 amino acids: CASSQVLTGGSNTEAFF.